These 21 T cell receptor beta chains originate from one sample sequenced in a study of blood T cell repertoires in COVID-19. The data were produced by immunoSEQ multiplex PCR, yet TCRdb's version contains in-frame clones alone and is incomplete. The table includes fewer than 300,000 clones, around 89% detected once. The specimen sequenced was peripheral blood. These receptors all come from a man aged 25 to 40 with acute or convalescent COVID-19.

The genes are TRBV29-1 and TRBJ2-3; TRBD2 agrees at 11 bases. The V gene end was trimmed by 7 bases and the J gene end by 5 bases; junction bases not matched to a gene: 14. CDR1 SQVTM and CDR2 ANQGSEA come from the germline V gene. The CDR3 covers 16 residues. The DNA of the CDR3 is TGCAGCGGCCGAGGATTAATAGCGGGAGGGAAAGATACGCAGTATTTT. The encoded protein is CSGRGLIAGGKDTQYF.

The chain uses TRBV27 and TRBJ1-5, with 9 nucleotides matching TRBD1. CDR3 length equals 20 residues. The J segment lost 0 bases and the V segment lost 6 bases, leaving 18 bases of the junction unmatched. Germline V CDR1 and CDR2: MNHEY, SMNVEV (reference sequence). In nucleotides, the CDR3 is TGTGCCAGCAGCCGTTACGCCGGGACAGGGATGTCAAATAGCAATCAGCCCCAGCATTTT. This translates into CASSRYAGTGMSNSNQPQHF.

This clone was seen only a few times. The rearrangement links TRBV2 to TRBJ2-2; tentative D call: TRBD1 (6 bases). Germline CDR1 is SNHLY and CDR2 is FYNNEI. The CDR3 runs 14 residues. The V end was cut by 7 bases, the J end by 1 base, with 10 bases between. Written as DNA, the CDR3 is TGTGCCAGCACCTCGGGACAGAACACCGGGGAGCTGTTTTTT. Protein: CASTSGQNTGELFF.

The chain couples TRBV4-1 to TRBJ2-7; D may be TRBD2 (5 bases). Germline V gene lookup returns CDR1 MGHRA and CDR2 YSYEKL. The V gene lost 1 base and the J gene lost 3 bases, with 13 bases spanning the gap. This CDR3 contains 15 residues. The CDR3 DNA follows: TGCGCCAGCAGCCAAGTTCAGGACGGGAACTACGAGCAGTACTTC. Protein product: CASSQVQDGNYEQYF.

This chain connects TRBV10-3 to TRBJ1-2, with D unresolved. The CDR3 has 14 residues. Germline CDR1 reads ENHRY; CDR2 reads SYGVKD. V lost 2 bases and J lost 3, with 10 bases in between. CDR3 coding DNA: TGTGCCATCAGTGAGGGCCCCCCCGACTATGGCTACACCTTC. Encoded protein: CAISEGPPDYGYTF.

The chain links TRBV5-4 to TRBJ2-5; 10 nucleotides line up with TRBD2. Losses at the gene ends were 1 base for V and 2 bases for J; bases not matched to a gene: 2. CDR3 length equals 15 residues. The germline V gene has CDR1 SGHNT and CDR2 YYREEE (reference sequence). Here the CDR3 reads CASSLKLAGQETQYF. The CDR3 DNA is TGTGCCAGCAGCTTGAAACTAGCGGGACAAGAGACCCAGTACTTC.

As concerns this clone: The sample contains more than one DNA sequence encoding this CDR3. V gene TRBV5-1 combines with J gene TRBJ1-5, with D tentatively TRBD1 (5 bases). Trimming removed 2 bases from V and 5 bases from J, with 8 bases in between. This CDR3 spans 13 amino acids. Per the germline V gene, CDR1 is SGHRS and CDR2 is YFSETQ. The CDR3 protein is CASSLGVDQPQHF. In nucleotides, the CDR3 is TGCGCCAGCAGCTTAGGGGTAGATCAGCCCCAGCATTTT.

The chain recombines TRBV7-3 with TRBJ2-1, with 7 nucleotides matching TRBD1. The CDR3 sequence is 16 residues long. Germline V gene lookup returns CDR1 SGHTA and CDR2 FQGTGA. J lost 7 bases, V lost 6 bases, and 15 bases had no gene match. The CDR3 here is CASSYFPGQDGNEQFF. The CDR3 region has the DNA TGTGCCAGCAGTTATTTCCCCGGACAGGATGGGAATGAGCAGTTCTTC.

The J gene is TRBJ2-7, the V gene TRBV27; tentatively, D is TRBD1 (5 bases). The CDR3 spans 15 residues. V lost 3 bases and J lost 1, with 13 bases in between. From germline, CDR1 is MNHEY and CDR2 SMNVEV (reference sequence). The CDR3 nucleotides are TGTGCCAGCAGTTTCTCCTCCACAGGATCCTACGAGCAGTACTTC. This codes for CASSFSSTGSYEQYF.

This chain links TRBV27 with TRBJ2-5; the D gene is possibly TRBD1 (6 bases). This CDR3 is 13 amino acids long. The V gene's germline CDR1 is MNHEY and CDR2 SMNVEV (reference sequence). Trimming cost V 6 bases and J 4 bases, with 12 bases left between them. CDR3: CASRTGSPETQYF. CDR3 coding DNA: TGTGCCAGCAGAACAGGGTCGCCAGAGACCCAGTACTTC.

The chain links TRBV6-5 to TRBJ1-5; D unresolved. Germline V CDR1 and CDR2: MNHEY, SVGAGI. V lost 2 bases, J lost 4 bases, and 9 bases lay in between. This CDR3 is 14 amino acids long. CDR3 protein: CASSYAGRNQPQHF. The DNA of the CDR3 is TGTGCCAGCAGTTACGCGGGGAGGAATCAGCCCCAGCATTTT.

This chain links TRBV7-9 with TRBJ1-5; D not resolved. Between the trimmed V and J ends, which lost 3 bases and 3 bases, there was a span of 3 bases. Germline CDR1 SEHNR, CDR2 FQNEAQ (reference sequence). The CDR3 runs to 12 residues. CDR3 sequence: CASSFFNQPQHF. The CDR3 nucleotides are TGTGCCAGCAGCTTCTTCAATCAGCCCCAGCATTTT. The whole variable domain, filled in from reference TRBV7-9 and TRBJ1-5, reads DTGVSQNPRHKITKRGQNVTFRCDPISEHNRLYWYRQTLGQGPEFLTYFQNEAQLEKSRLLSDRFSAERPKGSFSTLEIQRTEQGDSAMYLCASSFFNQPQHFGDGTRLSIL.

The chain couples TRBV12-3 or TRBV12-4 to TRBJ1-2; the D gene is possibly TRBD1 (6 bases). CDR3 length: 13 residues. V was pared by 6 bases and J by 2 bases, with 10 bases between. This CDR3 is CASRLGQNYGYTF. The CDR3 coding sequence is TGTGCCAGCAGACTTGGACAGAACTATGGCTACACCTTC.

The genes are TRBV28 and TRBJ1-1; TRBD1 aligns across 12 bases. This CDR3 contains 16 residues. Looked up from germline, CDR1 is MDHEN and CDR2 is SYDVKM. V was pared by 8 bases and J by 4 bases, with 11 bases of the junction left unmatched. CDR3 DNA sequence: TGTGCCAGCGGGCCAGGGACAGGGGGCCTTCGCACTGAAGCTTTCTTT. Translated: CASGPGTGGLRTEAFF.

This clone is a singleton in its sample. The rearrangement uses TRBV28 and TRBJ1-5; TRBD1 is a possible D gene (6 bases). This CDR3 comprises 14 residues. Germline V gene data show CDR1 as MDHEN and CDR2 as SYDVKM. V gave up 6 bases and J gave up 7 bases, with 16 bases separating them. The CDR3 is CASREQGGGQPQHF. The CDR3 coding sequence is TGTGCCAGCAGGGAACAGGGCGGGGGGCAGCCCCAGCATTTT. The full variable domain, its missing parts supplied by reference TRBV28 and TRBJ1-5, is DVKVTQSSRYLVKRTGEKVFLECVQDMDHENMFWYRQDPGLGLRLIYFSYDVKMKEKGDIPEGYSVSREKKERFSLILESASTNQTSMYLCASREQGGGQPQHFGDGTRLSIL.

The genes are TRBV9 and TRBJ1-2; weak D call: TRBD1 (6 bases). CDR1 is SGDLS, CDR2 YYNGEE, per germline. This CDR3 spans 15 amino acids. Trimming pared 3 bases from V and 1 base from J, leaving 13 bases between. CDR3 in amino acids: CASSGRDKNNYGYTF. For the CDR3, the DNA is TGTGCCAGCAGCGGCCGGGACAAGAATAACTATGGCTACACCTTC.

This sequence joins TRBV5-6 and TRBJ1-2, with D possibly matching TRBD1 (6 bases). Germline loops: CDR1 SGHDT, CDR2 YYEEEE. The CDR3 has 16 residues. The V end lost 1 base, the J end lost 7 bases, and 20 bases lay between the germline ends. CDR3 loop: CASSLSWGQDLGGYTF. The CDR3 coding sequence is TGTGCCAGCAGCTTGAGCTGGGGGCAAGACTTGGGTGGCTACACCTTC.

V usage is TRBV19 and J usage is TRBJ2-7, with 9 positions matching TRBD1. The J segment lost 2 bases and the V segment lost 4 bases, leaving 9 bases of the junction unmatched. This CDR3 spans 16 amino acids. Germline V CDR1 and CDR2: LNHDA, SQIVND (reference sequence). The CDR3 region is CASSTSGTGIPYEQYF. DNA of the CDR3: TGTGCCAGTAGTACCTCCGGGACAGGGATCCCCTACGAGCAGTACTTC.

The gene calls are TRBV7-9 and TRBJ2-7; TRBD2 matches 7 bases. V lost 3 bases and J lost 2; bases outside the gene matches: 10. The CDR3 runs to 16 residues. Germline V gene lookup returns CDR1 SEHNR and CDR2 FQNEAQ (reference sequence). For the CDR3, the DNA is TGTGCCAGCAGCTTTGGGAAGCGGGATGTGACCTACGAGCAGTACTTC. Encoded protein: CASSFGKRDVTYEQYF.

This chain uses TRBV7-9 with TRBJ1-1; 7 bases fit TRBD1. The CDR3 is made up of 13 amino acids. The V and J ends lost 3 bases and 6 bases, in that order; junction bases with no gene match: 4. Germline CDR1 is SEHNR and CDR2 is FQNEAQ (reference sequence). Here the CDR3 DNA reads TGTGCCAGCAGCTTCACTGACAGGGCTGAAGCTTTCTTT. Translation gives CASSFTDRAEAFF.

V gene TRBV18 combines with J gene TRBJ2-5; TRBD1 agrees at 10 bases. Germline-derived CDR1 and CDR2 are KGHSH and LQKENI. This CDR3 comprises 14 residues. V gave up 3 bases and J gave up 5 bases; unmatched junction bases: 3. The CDR3 protein is CASSPGTGVETQYF. CDR3 DNA sequence: TGTGCCAGCTCACCCGGGACAGGGGTGGAGACCCAGTACTTC.